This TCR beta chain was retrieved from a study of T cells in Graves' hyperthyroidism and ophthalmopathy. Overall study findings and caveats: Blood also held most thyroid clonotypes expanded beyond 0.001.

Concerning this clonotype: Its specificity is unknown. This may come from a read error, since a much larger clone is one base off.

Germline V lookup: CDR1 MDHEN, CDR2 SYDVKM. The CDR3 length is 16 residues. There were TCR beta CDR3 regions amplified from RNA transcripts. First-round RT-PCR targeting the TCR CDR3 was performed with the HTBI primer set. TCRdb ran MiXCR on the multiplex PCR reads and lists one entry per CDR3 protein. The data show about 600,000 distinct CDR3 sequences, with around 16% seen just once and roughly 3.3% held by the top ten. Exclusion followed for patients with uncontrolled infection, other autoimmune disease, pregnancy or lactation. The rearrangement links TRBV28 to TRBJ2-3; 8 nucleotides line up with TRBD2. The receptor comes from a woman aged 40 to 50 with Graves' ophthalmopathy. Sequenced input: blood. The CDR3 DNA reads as TGTGCCAGCAATTTAGCGGGGAGCTGGGGGGGAGATACGCAGTATTTT. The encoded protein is CASNLAGSWGGDTQYF.